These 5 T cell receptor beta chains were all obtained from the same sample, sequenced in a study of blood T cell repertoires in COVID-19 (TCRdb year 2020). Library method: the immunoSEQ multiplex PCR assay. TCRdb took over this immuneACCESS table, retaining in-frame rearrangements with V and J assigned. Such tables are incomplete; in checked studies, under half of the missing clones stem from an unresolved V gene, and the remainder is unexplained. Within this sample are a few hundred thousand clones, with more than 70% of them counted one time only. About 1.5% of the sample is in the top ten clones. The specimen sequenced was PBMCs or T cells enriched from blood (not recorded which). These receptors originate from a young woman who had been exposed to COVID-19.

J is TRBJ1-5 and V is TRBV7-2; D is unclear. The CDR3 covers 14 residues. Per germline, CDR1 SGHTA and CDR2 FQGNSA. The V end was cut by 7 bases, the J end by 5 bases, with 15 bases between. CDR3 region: CASTVGRSDQPQHF. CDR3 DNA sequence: TGTGCCAGCACGGTCGGCAGGTCGGATCAGCCCCAGCATTTT.

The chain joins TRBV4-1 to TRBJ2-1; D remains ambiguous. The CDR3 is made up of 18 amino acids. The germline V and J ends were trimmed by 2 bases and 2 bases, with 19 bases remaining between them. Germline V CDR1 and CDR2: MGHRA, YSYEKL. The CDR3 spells CASSQSPVPLTAYNEQFF. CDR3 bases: TGCGCCAGCAGCCAAAGCCCTGTACCCCTAACCGCCTACAATGAGCAGTTCTTC.

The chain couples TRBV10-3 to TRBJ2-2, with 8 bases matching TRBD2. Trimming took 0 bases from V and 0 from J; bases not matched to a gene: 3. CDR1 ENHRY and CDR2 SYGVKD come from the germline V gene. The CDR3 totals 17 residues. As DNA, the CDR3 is TGTGCCATCAGTGAGTCCACGGGGGGGGCGAACACCGGGGAGCTGTTTTTT. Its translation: CAISESTGGANTGELFF.

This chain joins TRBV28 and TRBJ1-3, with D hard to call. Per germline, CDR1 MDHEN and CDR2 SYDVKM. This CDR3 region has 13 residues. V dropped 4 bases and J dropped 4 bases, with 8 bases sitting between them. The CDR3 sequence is CASSSEPGNTIYF. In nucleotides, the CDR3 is TGTGCCAGCAGTTCCGAGCCGGGAAACACCATATATTTT.

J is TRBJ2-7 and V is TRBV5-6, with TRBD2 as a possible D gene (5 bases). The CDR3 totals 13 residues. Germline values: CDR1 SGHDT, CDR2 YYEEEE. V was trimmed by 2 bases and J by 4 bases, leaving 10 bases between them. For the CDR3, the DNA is TGTGCCAGCAGCTTAGGAACGGGGTACGAGCAGTACTTC. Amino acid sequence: CASSLGTGYEQYF.